This T cell receptor beta chain is from a study of CD8 T cells in Susac syndrome. Random hexamers were used to reverse transcribe the RNA input (roughly 0.5 to 1 ug). The authors amplified TCR beta CDR3 across 54 Vbeta and 13 Jbeta using immunoSEQ multiplex PCR. Each CDR3 protein is one row after TCRdb ran MiXCR on the immunoSEQ multiplex PCR reads. This table holds nearly 70,000 distinct CDR3 sequences, 85% to 95% found once. CDR1 GTSNPN and CDR2 SVGIG come from the germline V gene (reference sequence). There are 14 residues in the CDR3. V shed 0 bases and J shed 4 bases, with 12 bases lying between them. Controls matched for age and sex were healthy donors. The CD8+ and CD4+ T cells were negatively isolated, with the TEMRA cells enriched by FACS.

The specimen was CD8+ T cells from PBMCs. The TCR was taken from a human donor in good health. V gene TRBV30 combines with J gene TRBJ2-5, with D unclear. The CDR3 coding sequence is TGTGCCTGGAGTGTACTCGATTCCCGAGAGACCCAGTACTTC. This sequence encodes CAWSVLDSRETQYF.